Listed here are 29 T cell receptor beta chains from one sample, sequenced in a study of blood T cell repertoires in COVID-19. Generated by immunoSEQ multiplex PCR, the TCRdb table keeps only in-frame clones and is missing some. Of about 110,000 clones listed, 76% are singletons. Source material: peripheral blood. These receptors were obtained from an elderly woman with acute or convalescent COVID-19.

V gene TRBV5-4 combines with J gene TRBJ1-3, with D possibly TRBD1 on 6 matching bases. Germline loops: CDR1 SGHNT, CDR2 YYREEE (reference sequence). The germline V and J ends were trimmed by 0 bases and 4 bases, with 11 bases remaining between them. The CDR3 extends over 15 amino acids. DNA of the CDR3: TGTGCCAGCAGCTTGGACCAGGGGAAGGGAAACACCATATATTTT. As protein: CASSLDQGKGNTIYF.

The rearrangement joins TRBV6-5 to TRBJ2-5; the D gene is possibly TRBD2 (6 bases). This CDR3 spans 14 amino acids. CDR1 is MNHEY, CDR2 SVGAGI, per germline. Trimming shortened V by 4 bases and J by 7 bases, and 16 bases separated the two germline ends. CDR3 in amino acids: CASSSPGTFRTQYF. Here the CDR3 DNA reads TGTGCCAGCAGTTCCCCAGGGACTTTTCGGACCCAGTACTTC.

This clone was counted between two and nine times. V and J are TRBV5-1 and TRBJ2-7, with a weak D call TRBD1 (5 bases). Germline CDR1 is SGHRS and CDR2 is YFSETQ. V lost 4 bases and J 13 bases, leaving 21 bases between the germline ends. CDR3 length: 13 amino acids. The CDR3 DNA reads TGCGCCAGCAGCCCACGACAGCGTTCTGTCATATACTTC. Amino acid sequence: CASSPRQRSVIYF.

The V call is TRBV7-6, the J call TRBJ2-1; 9 positions match TRBD1. There are 15 residues in the CDR3. J was trimmed by 9 bases and V by 5 bases; bases with no gene match: 11. Per germline, CDR1 SGHVS and CDR2 FNYEAQ. The CDR3: CASSTRQGGIGEQFF. CDR3 in DNA: TGTGCCAGCAGCACTCGACAGGGGGGGATCGGTGAGCAGTTCTTC.

This chain links TRBV11-2 with TRBJ2-1, with 7 bases lining up with TRBD2. Germline CDR1 SGHAT, CDR2 FQNNGV. The CDR3 sequence is 16 residues long. Trimming at V came to 1 base and at J to 4 bases, leaving 7 bases not matched to a gene. The CDR3 sequence is CASSLVGGTVYNEQFF. CDR3 bases: TGTGCCAGCAGCTTAGTGGGGGGGACGGTGTACAATGAGCAGTTCTTC. Combining the CDR3 with reference TRBV11-2 and TRBJ2-1 gives the whole variable domain EAGVAQSPRYKIIEKRQSVAFWCNPISGHATLYWYQQILGQGPKLLIQFQNNGVVDDSQLPKDRFSAERLKGVDSTLKIQPAKLEDSAVYLCASSLVGGTVYNEQFFGPGTRLTVL.

The chain links TRBV2 to TRBJ1-2, with 7 bases that match TRBD1. The CDR3 is 12 amino acids. Germline lookup yields CDR1 SNHLY and CDR2 FYNNEI. V shed 3 bases, J shed 7 bases, and the junction held 2 bases outside the gene matches. Here the CDR3 reads CASSDQGGGYTF. Written as DNA, the CDR3 is TGTGCCAGCAGTGACCAGGGGGGTGGCTACACCTTC.

The chain employs TRBV7-3 and TRBJ2-7; a weak D match, TRBD2 (5 bases). Looked up from germline, CDR1 is SGHTA and CDR2 is FQGTGA. V dropped 2 bases and J dropped 6 bases, with 11 bases sitting between them. The CDR3 is 13 residues long. CDR3: CASSLERRTEQYF. The CDR3 region has the DNA TGTGCCAGCAGCTTAGAACGGAGGACCGAGCAGTACTTC.

The chain employs TRBV10-2 and TRBJ2-5; D not resolved. V dropped 5 bases and J dropped 7 bases, with 11 bases sitting between them. The CDR3 consists of 12 residues. Germline V lookup: CDR1 WSHSY, CDR2 SAAADI. CDR3 loop: CASSLDMRTQYF. The CDR3 DNA reads TGCGCCAGCAGTCTTGATATGAGGACCCAGTACTTC.

The chain has TRBV7-9 and TRBJ1-1; D remains ambiguous. The germline V gene encodes CDR1 SEHNR and CDR2 FQNEAQ (reference sequence). The CDR3 is 14 residues long. The V end lost 6 bases, the J end lost 1 base, and 12 bases lay between the germline ends. The chain's CDR3 is CASSFLQKNTEAFF. CDR3 coding DNA: TGTGCCAGCAGTTTTTTACAGAAGAACACTGAAGCTTTCTTT. The full variable domain, in which reference TRBV7-9 and TRBJ1-1 provide the parts outside the CDR3, is DTGVSQNPRHKITKRGQNVTFRCDPISEHNRLYWYRQTLGQGPEFLTYFQNEAQLEKSRLLSDRFSAERPKGSFSTLEIQRTEQGDSAMYLCASSFLQKNTEAFFGQGTRLTVV.

V gene TRBV18 combines with J gene TRBJ1-5, with D hard to call. V was cut by 0 bases and J by 5 bases, with 5 bases left in between. Germline V gives CDR1 KGHSH, CDR2 LQKENI. The CDR3 totals 13 residues. CDR3 bases: TGTGCCAGCTCACCACCATCCGATCAGCCCCAGCATTTT. Its protein is CASSPPSDQPQHF.

The chain recombines TRBV19 with TRBJ2-5; weak D call: TRBD1 (5 bases). Germline V CDR1 and CDR2: LNHDA, SQIVND (reference sequence). The V end lost 4 bases, the J end lost 1 base, and 10 bases lay between the germline ends. The CDR3 covers 14 residues. The CDR3 nucleotides are TGTGCCAGTAGTAAAACAGGCTCCCAAGAGACCCAGTACTTC. It translates to CASSKTGSQETQYF.

The chain recombines TRBV11-2 with TRBJ2-1; 10 bases match TRBD1. V shed 5 bases, J shed 12 bases, and the junction held 10 bases outside the gene matches. Germline loops: CDR1 SGHAT, CDR2 FQNNGV. The CDR3 is 14 residues long. CDR3 loop: CASSTGTGDRGQFF. The CDR3 DNA reads as TGTGCCAGCAGCACCGGGACCGGGGACAGGGGGCAGTTCTTC.

This clone was counted between two and nine times. The rearrangement links TRBV6-4 to TRBJ2-3; 9 bases align to TRBD1. The CDR3 extends over 14 amino acids. V lost 6 bases, J lost 6 bases, and 7 bases stayed unmatched. From germline, CDR1 is MRHNA and CDR2 SNTAGT. The CDR3 region has the DNA TGTGCCAGCAGCGCACAGGGGGCTGGGGATACGCAGTATTTT. Translation gives CASSAQGAGDTQYF.

This chain connects TRBV28 to TRBJ2-7; 9 bases are a match to TRBD1. The trim removed 11 bases at V and 5 bases at J, leaving 7 bases unmatched. This CDR3 region has 12 residues. CDR1 and CDR2 (germline): MDHEN, SYDVKM. The DNA for the CDR3 is TGTGCCGGCGGGACAGGGACCCACGAGCAGTACTTC. Translating gives CAGGTGTHEQYF.

Note on this clone: This sample also contains other DNA sequences that code for the same CDR3. The V gene is TRBV10-3, the J gene TRBJ1-2, with 8 bases identical to TRBD1. The CDR3 runs 12 residues. The V gene's germline CDR1 is ENHRY and CDR2 SYGVKD. V lost 5 bases, J lost 6 bases, and 2 bases stayed unmatched. Written as DNA, the CDR3 is TGTGCCATCAGTTCGACAGGGGATGGCTACACCTTC. The encoded protein is CAISSTGDGYTF.

This chain joins TRBV7-2 and TRBJ1-2; tentatively, D is TRBD1 (5 bases). Trimming took off 1 base at V and 8 bases at J, with 17 bases between the two ends. Germline loops: CDR1 SGHTA, CDR2 FQGNSA. This CDR3 has 15 amino acids. The CDR3 reads CASSLVPTGLVGYTF. For the CDR3, the DNA is TGTGCCAGCAGCTTAGTGCCCACAGGCCTGGTGGGCTACACCTTC.

The chain has TRBV5-8 and TRBJ1-1; weak D call: TRBD1 (5 bases). Germline values: CDR1 SGHTS, CDR2 YDEGEE. Between the trimmed V and J ends, which lost 0 bases and 8 bases, there was a span of 8 bases. This CDR3 comprises 12 residues. CDR3 sequence reads: CASSLVGGEAFF. In DNA form, the CDR3 reads TGTGCCAGCAGCTTGGTGGGGGGGGAAGCTTTCTTT.

The chain couples TRBV7-9 to TRBJ1-2; 7 bases fit TRBD1. The V gene's germline CDR1 is SEHNR and CDR2 FQNEAQ (reference sequence). The CDR3 spans 16 residues. The V segment lost 5 bases and the J segment 4 bases; nucleotides outside the gene matches: 13. The CDR3 DNA follows: TGTGCCAGCAGCCTTCTAGGAAGGGGGCAGGCCTATGGCTACACCTTC. Residues: CASSLLGRGQAYGYTF.

This sequence joins TRBV2 and TRBJ2-5; D is possibly TRBD2 (5 bases). The CDR3 loop spans 15 amino acids. Germline values: CDR1 SNHLY, CDR2 FYNNEI. The CDR3 is CASTSDYPRGETQYF. CDR3 sequence (DNA): TGTGCGTCCACATCAGACTATCCTCGGGGAGAGACCCAGTACTTC. Variable domain in full (rest from reference TRBV2 and TRBJ2-5): EPEVTQTPSHQVTQMGQEVILRCVPISNHLYFYWYRQILGQKVEFLVSFYNNEISEKSEIFDDQFSVERPDGSNFTLKIRSTKLEDSAMYFCASTSDYPRGETQYFGPGTRLLVL.

V is TRBV7-2 and J is TRBJ1-6, with 7 bases identical to TRBD1. Germline V gene sequence: CDR1 SGHTA, CDR2 FQGNSA. Trimming at V came to 5 bases and at J to 0 bases, leaving 7 bases not matched to a gene. The CDR3 length is 17 residues. As DNA, the CDR3 is TGTGCCAGCAGCCACGGGACAGTCAGCTCCTATAATTCACCCCTCCACTTT. Residues: CASSHGTVSSYNSPLHF.

This chain connects TRBV12-3 or TRBV12-4 to TRBJ1-2, with 7 bases fitting TRBD1. CDR3 length: 12 residues. V lost 6 bases to trimming and J lost 11 bases; unmatched junction nucleotides: 9. The CDR3 region has the DNA TGTGCCAGCAGCAACTCGGGACAGTCTTACACCTTC. This sequence encodes CASSNSGQSYTF.

The chain is built from TRBV27 and TRBJ1-2, with D perhaps matching TRBD1 (5 bases). Looked up from germline, CDR1 is MNHEY and CDR2 is SMNVEV (reference sequence). This CDR3 region has 14 residues. Trimming stripped 4 bases from V and 7 bases from J, with 16 bases between. The CDR3 spells CASSWTGARGGYTF. DNA of the CDR3: TGTGCCAGCAGTTGGACCGGTGCTAGGGGTGGCTACACCTTC.

This clone was seen just once. In DNA form, the CDR3 reads TGTGCCAGCAGTTACTCAGGTGGCGGCTCTGGAAACACCATATATTTT. Amino acids: CASSYSGGGSGNTIYF. The chain couples TRBV6-5 to TRBJ1-3; D gene uncertain. The V and J ends lost 0 bases and 0 bases respectively, with 9 bases between them. The length of the CDR3 is 16 residues. Per germline, CDR1 MNHEY and CDR2 SVGAGI.

This rearrangement joins TRBV9 to TRBJ2-1, with a possible D match to TRBD2 (5 bases). In germline, CDR1 is SGDLS, CDR2 YYNGEE. The ends were cut back, 2 bases at V and 2 bases at J, with 11 bases in the middle. The CDR3 has 15 residues. CDR3 DNA sequence: TGTGCCAGCAGCGTCACGGGGAGTACCTACAATGAGCAGTTCTTC. Translation gives CASSVTGSTYNEQFF. The full variable domain, completed using reference TRBV9 and TRBJ2-1, is DSGVTQTPKHLITATGQRVTLRCSPRSGDLSVYWYQQSLDQGLQFLIQYYNGEERAKGNILERFSAQQFPDLHSELNLSSLELGDSALYFCASSVTGSTYNEQFFGPGTRLTVL.

V is TRBV10-2 and J is TRBJ2-5, with D maybe TRBD2 (6 bases). CDR1 and CDR2 from the germline V gene are WSHSY and SAAADI. Trimming shortened V by 8 bases and J by 4 bases, and 14 bases separated the two germline ends. The CDR3 totals 13 residues. DNA for the CDR3: TGCGCCAGCCGTAACCAGGGAGGAGAGACCCAGTACTTC. Residues: CASRNQGGETQYF.

The V and J genes are TRBV10-3 and TRBJ1-2; the match to TRBD1 covers 7 bases. From germline, CDR1 is ENHRY and CDR2 SYGVKD. V trimming: 6 bases; J trimming: 2 bases; junction bases outside the gene matches: 3. This CDR3 contains 13 residues. CDR3 sequence reads: CAISLDRNYGYTF. CDR3 coding DNA: TGTGCCATCAGCCTGGACAGGAACTATGGCTACACCTTC.

V usage is TRBV28 and J usage is TRBJ2-7; D possibly corresponds to TRBD1 (5 bases). Germline V lookup: CDR1 MDHEN, CDR2 SYDVKM. The ends were cut back, 3 bases at V and 2 bases at J, with 20 bases in the middle. This CDR3 spans 17 amino acids. The CDR3 DNA follows: TGTGCCAGCAGTTTTAAACCCACAGGTCCCTTCCCCTACGAGCAGTACTTC. Residues: CASSFKPTGPFPYEQYF. The full variable domain, in which reference TRBV28 and TRBJ2-7 provide the parts outside the CDR3, is DVKVTQSSRYLVKRTGEKVFLECVQDMDHENMFWYRQDPGLGLRLIYFSYDVKMKEKGDIPEGYSVSREKKERFSLILESASTNQTSMYLCASSFKPTGPFPYEQYFGPGTRLTVT.

The chain employs TRBV19 and TRBJ2-1; tentative D call: TRBD2 (6 bases). The CDR3 is 13 amino acids. The germline gives CDR1 LNHDA, CDR2 SQIVND (reference sequence). V shed 4 bases and J shed 15 bases, with 19 bases lying between them. The CDR3 protein is CASSKTWRDMLFF. The CDR3, as DNA: TGTGCCAGTAGTAAGACTTGGCGGGATATGCTGTTCTTC.

CDR3 sequence (DNA): TGCGCCAGCTCTAGGCAGATGAGAGAGACCCAGTACTTC. Protein: CASSRQMRETQYF. The V gene is TRBV5-1, the J gene TRBJ2-5; no firm D call. The CDR3 sequence is 13 residues long. V lost 7 bases and J lost 4, with 14 bases in between. Germline CDR1 SGHRS, CDR2 YFSETQ.